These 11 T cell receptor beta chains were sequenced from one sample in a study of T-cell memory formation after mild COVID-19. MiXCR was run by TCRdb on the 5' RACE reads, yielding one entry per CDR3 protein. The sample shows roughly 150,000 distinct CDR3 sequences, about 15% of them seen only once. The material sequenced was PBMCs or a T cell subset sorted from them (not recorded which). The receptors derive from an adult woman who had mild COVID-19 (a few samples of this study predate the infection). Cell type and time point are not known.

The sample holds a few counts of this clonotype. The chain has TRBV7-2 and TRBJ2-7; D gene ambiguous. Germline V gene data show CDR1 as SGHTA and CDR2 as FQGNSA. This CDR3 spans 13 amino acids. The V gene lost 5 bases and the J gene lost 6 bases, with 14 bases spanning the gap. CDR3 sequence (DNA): TGTGCCAGCAGCCCGTCGACCGTTCGCGAGCAGTACTTC. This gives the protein CASSPSTVREQYF.

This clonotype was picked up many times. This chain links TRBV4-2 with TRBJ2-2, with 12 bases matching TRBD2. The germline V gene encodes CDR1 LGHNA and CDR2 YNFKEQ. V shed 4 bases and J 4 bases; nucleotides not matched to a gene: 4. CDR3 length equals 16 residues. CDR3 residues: CASSPRLAGVTGELFF. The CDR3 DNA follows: TGTGCCAGCAGCCCTCGACTAGCGGGAGTCACCGGGGAGCTGTTTTTT.

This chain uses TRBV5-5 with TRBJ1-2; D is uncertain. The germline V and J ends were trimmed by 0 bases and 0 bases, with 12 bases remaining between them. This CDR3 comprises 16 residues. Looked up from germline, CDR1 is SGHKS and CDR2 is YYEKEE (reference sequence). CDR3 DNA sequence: TGTGCCAGCAGCTTGGCCGTGGGGAAAGCTAACTATGGCTACACCTTC. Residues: CASSLAVGKANYGYTF.

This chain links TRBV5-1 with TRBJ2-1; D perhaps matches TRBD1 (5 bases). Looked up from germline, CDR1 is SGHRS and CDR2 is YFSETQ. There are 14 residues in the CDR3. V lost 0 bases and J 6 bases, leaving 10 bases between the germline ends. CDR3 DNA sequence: TGCGCCAGCAGCTTGGGAACAGGAAGCAATGAGCAGTTCTTC. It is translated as CASSLGTGSNEQFF.

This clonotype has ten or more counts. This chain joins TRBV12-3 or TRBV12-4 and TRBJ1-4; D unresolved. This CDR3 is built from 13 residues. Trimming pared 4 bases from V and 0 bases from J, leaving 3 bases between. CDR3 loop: CASSSTTNEKLFF. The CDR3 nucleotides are TGTGCCAGCAGTTCGACAACTAATGAAAAACTGTTTTTT.

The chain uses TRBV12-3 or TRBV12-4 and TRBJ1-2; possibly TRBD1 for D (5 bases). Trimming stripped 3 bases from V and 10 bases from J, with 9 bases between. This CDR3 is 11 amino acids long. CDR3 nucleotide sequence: TGTGCCAGCAGTTTCGGGGGTGACTACACCTTC. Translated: CASSFGGDYTF.

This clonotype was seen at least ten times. DNA of the CDR3: TGTGCCAGCAGCTTAAAACCGGGACTAGCGGGAGGGCCACGAGAGACCCAGTACTTC. Its translation is CASSLKPGLAGGPRETQYF. The V and J genes are TRBV7-9 and TRBJ2-5; 16 bases are a match to TRBD2. Germline V gene sequence: CDR1 SEHNR, CDR2 FQNEAQ (reference sequence). V lost 2 bases and J lost 4; bases outside the gene matches: 10. This CDR3 comprises 19 residues.

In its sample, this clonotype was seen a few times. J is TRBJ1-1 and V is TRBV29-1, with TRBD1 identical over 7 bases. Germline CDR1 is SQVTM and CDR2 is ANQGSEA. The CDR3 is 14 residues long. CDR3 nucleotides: TGCACCCTCCGCAGGGACAGCGGAAACACTGAAGCTTTCTTT. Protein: CTLRRDSGNTEAFF.

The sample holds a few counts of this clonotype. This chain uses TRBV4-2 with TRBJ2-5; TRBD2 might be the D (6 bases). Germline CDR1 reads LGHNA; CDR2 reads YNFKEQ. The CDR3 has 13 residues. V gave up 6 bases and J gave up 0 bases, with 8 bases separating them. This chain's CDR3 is CASRLADQETQYF. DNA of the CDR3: TGTGCCAGCAGGTTAGCGGACCAAGAGACCCAGTACTTC.

CDR3 sequence (DNA): TGTGCCATCAGTGGGACAGGGGACGGCACAGATACGCAGTATTTT. It translates to CAISGTGDGTDTQYF. The chain combines TRBV10-3 with TRBJ2-3; TRBD1 matches 9 bases. The CDR3 consists of 15 residues. Germline-derived CDR1 and CDR2 are ENHRY and SYGVKD. V was pared by 4 bases and J by 1 base, with 3 bases of the junction left unmatched.

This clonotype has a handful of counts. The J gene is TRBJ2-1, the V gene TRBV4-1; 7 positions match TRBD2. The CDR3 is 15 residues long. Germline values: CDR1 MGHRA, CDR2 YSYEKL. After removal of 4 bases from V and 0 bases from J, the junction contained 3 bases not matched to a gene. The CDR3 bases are TGCGCCAGCAGCCGCGGGGGAAACTCCTACAATGAGCAGTTCTTC. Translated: CASSRGGNSYNEQFF.